The 23 T cell receptor beta chains below were found in one sample sequenced in a study of T cell responses to AZD1222 COVID-19 vaccine. Clones were read by immunoSEQ multiplex PCR, and TCRdb kept only the in-frame ones, dropping some. This sample carries about 120,000 clones, around 87% of them seen once, and the ten largest clones take more than 9%. The sequenced sample was peripheral blood, obtained on day 0 of AZD1222 vaccination. Receptors were obtained from an adult in good health.

The rearrangement uses TRBV27 and TRBJ2-2, with TRBD1 identical over 7 bases. Losses at the gene ends were 5 bases for V and 4 bases for J; bases not matched to a gene: 4. The CDR3 runs to 14 residues. CDR1 and CDR2 (germline): MNHEY, SMNVEV (reference sequence). CDR3 in amino acids: CASSEGAGTGELFF. The CDR3 nucleotides are TGTGCCAGCAGTGAGGGGGCCGGCACCGGGGAGCTGTTTTTT.

The chain employs TRBV7-2 and TRBJ2-3; TRBD2 agrees at 12 bases. V lost 3 bases to trimming and J lost 2 bases; unmatched junction nucleotides: 3. The CDR3 sequence is 16 residues long. CDR1 is SGHTA and CDR2 is FQGNSA in the germline V gene. CDR3 region: CASSFTSGRHTDTQYF. In nucleotides, the CDR3 is TGTGCCAGCAGCTTTACTAGCGGGAGGCACACAGATACGCAGTATTTT.

This clone showed up just once. The gene calls are TRBV28 and TRBJ1-3; D might be TRBD1 (5 bases). V was clipped by 2 bases and J by 0 bases, with 14 bases between them. CDR3 size: 17 residues. The germline V gene encodes CDR1 MDHEN and CDR2 SYDVKM. CDR3 region: CASSLPGWGSSGNTIYF. CDR3 DNA sequence: TGTGCCAGCAGTTTACCAGGCTGGGGGAGCTCTGGAAACACCATATATTTT.

V is TRBV28 and J is TRBJ2-5; TRBD1 is a possible D gene (6 bases). The V gene's germline CDR1 is MDHEN and CDR2 SYDVKM. The CDR3 has 14 amino acids. V was trimmed by 2 bases and J by 2 bases, leaving 9 bases between them. The CDR3 is CASSLPRGQETQYF. CDR3 nucleotides: TGTGCCAGCAGTTTACCCAGGGGACAAGAGACCCAGTACTTC.

V and J are TRBV29-1 and TRBJ2-5; possibly TRBD1 or TRBD2 for D (5 bases each). This CDR3 is built from 14 residues. CDR1 and CDR2 (germline): SQVTM, ANQGSEA. V was clipped by 4 bases and J by 4 bases, with 16 bases between them. The CDR3 DNA follows: TGCAGCGTTGCTTTGTCGGGGCGTGGAGAGACCCAGTACTTC. Amino acid sequence: CSVALSGRGETQYF.

V is TRBV5-1 and J is TRBJ2-3; 11 nucleotides align to TRBD2. V lost 4 bases and J lost 1; bases outside the gene matches: 2. The CDR3 consists of 15 residues. The V gene's germline CDR1 is SGHRS and CDR2 YFSETQ. CDR3 sequence reads: CASSHSGGGTDTQYF. In DNA form, the CDR3 reads TGCGCCAGCAGCCATAGCGGGGGGGGCACAGATACGCAGTATTTT.

This clone was seen a handful of times. The chain uses TRBV10-1 and TRBJ1-1; D not resolved. Between the trimmed V and J ends, which lost 2 bases and 1 base, there was a span of 8 bases. The CDR3 runs 14 residues. Germline values: CDR1 WNHNN, CDR2 SYGVQD (reference sequence). CDR3 sequence: CASSETRQNTEAFF. CDR3 bases: TGCGCCAGCAGTGAGACCCGACAGAACACTGAAGCTTTCTTT.

The V call is TRBV19, the J call TRBJ1-2, with D unresolved. This CDR3 contains 11 residues. Germline V gene data show CDR1 as LNHDA and CDR2 as SQIVND (reference sequence). V was clipped by 9 bases and J by 6 bases, with 11 bases between them. CDR3 protein: CASRHGDGYTF. For the CDR3, the DNA is TGTGCCAGCCGGCACGGGGATGGCTACACCTTC.

The V gene is TRBV18, the J gene TRBJ1-1, with 7 bases matching TRBD1. CDR1 and CDR2 from the germline V gene are KGHSH and LQKENI. V was pared by 1 base and J by 1 base, with 3 bases of the junction left unmatched. CDR3 length: 15 residues. The CDR3 loop is CASSPQQGWNTEAFF. The CDR3 DNA reads TGTGCCAGCTCACCACAACAGGGGTGGAACACTGAAGCTTTCTTT.

The chain couples TRBV28 to TRBJ1-2; no reliable D call. Trimming left V 5 bases short and J 4 bases short, with 11 bases between. Germline V gene lookup returns CDR1 MDHEN and CDR2 SYDVKM. The CDR3 covers 13 residues. The CDR3: CASSRAGSYGYTF. The CDR3 coding sequence is TGTGCCAGCAGTAGGGCGGGAAGCTATGGCTACACCTTC.

This chain links TRBV7-8 with TRBJ2-2; D remains unclear. CDR1 is SGHVS and CDR2 is FQNEAQ in the germline V gene. Between the trimmed V and J ends, which lost 5 bases and 0 bases, there was a span of 13 bases. This CDR3 spans 16 amino acids. The CDR3 protein is CASSQKRRSNTGELFF. Written as DNA, the CDR3 is TGTGCCAGCAGCCAAAAGCGCCGATCGAACACCGGGGAGCTGTTTTTT.

This chain connects TRBV7-9 to TRBJ2-1; 12 positions match TRBD1. The CDR3 is 18 residues long. Germline V gene lookup returns CDR1 SEHNR and CDR2 FQNEAQ (reference sequence). Trimming cost V 5 bases and J 6 bases; bases outside gene matches: 14. CDR3 sequence (DNA): TGTGCCAGCAGCGAGCCCTCGGGACAGGGGGCGCTTCTCAATGAGCAGTTCTTC. Amino acid sequence: CASSEPSGQGALLNEQFF.

The chain uses TRBV4-3 and TRBJ2-1; weak D call: TRBD1 (6 bases). V gave up 9 bases and J gave up 2 bases, with 14 bases separating them. Germline-derived CDR1 and CDR2 are LGHNA and YSLEER. This CDR3 spans 14 amino acids. Written as DNA, the CDR3 is TGCGCCAGGGGGCCGGGACACACCTACAATGAGCAGTTCTTC. Its protein product is CARGPGHTYNEQFF.

The V call is TRBV9, the J call TRBJ2-1; 8 nucleotides agree with TRBD2. Unmatched junction bases numbered 11, after V lost 3 bases and J lost 3 bases. Germline lookup yields CDR1 SGDLS and CDR2 YYNGEE. This CDR3 comprises 17 residues. The chain's CDR3 is CASSAQLAVGGYNEQFF. CDR3 DNA: TGTGCCAGCAGCGCCCAACTAGCGGTGGGAGGCTACAATGAGCAGTTCTTC.

The chain employs TRBV2 and TRBJ1-2; D is undetermined. The CDR3 length is 12 residues. Germline CDR1 and CDR2: SNHLY and FYNNEI. Trimming pared 3 bases from V and 5 bases from J, leaving 7 bases between. CDR3 amino acids: CASSDRGYGYTF. CDR3 in DNA: TGTGCCAGCAGTGATCGAGGGTATGGCTACACCTTC.

V and J are TRBV2 and TRBJ1-1; D ambiguous. The CDR3 is 13 amino acids. Germline CDR1 reads SNHLY; CDR2 reads FYNNEI. V lost 7 bases to trimming and J lost 1 base, with 10 bases between them. This CDR3 reads CASMATSNTEAFF. In DNA form, the CDR3 reads TGTGCCAGCATGGCGACTTCGAACACTGAAGCTTTCTTT.

This clone was seen a single time. J is TRBJ1-2 and V is TRBV29-1, with TRBD1 identical over 8 bases. CDR3 length: 15 residues. The germline V gene encodes CDR1 SQVTM and CDR2 ANQGSEA. Unmatched junction bases numbered 15, after V lost 7 bases and J lost 5 bases. This CDR3 is CSAAPDQGAGYGYTF. The CDR3 region has the DNA TGCAGCGCCGCCCCCGACCAGGGGGCCGGGTATGGCTACACCTTC. The full variable domain, its missing parts supplied by reference TRBV29-1 and TRBJ1-2, is SAVISQKPSRDICQRGTSLTIQCQVDSQVTMMFWYRQQPGQSLTLIATANQGSEATYESGFVIDKFPISRPNLTFSTLTVSNMSPEDSSIYLCSAAPDQGAGYGYTFGSGTRLTVV.

V gene TRBV2 combines with J gene TRBJ2-1, with unresolved D. CDR3 length: 11 residues. V lost 7 bases and J lost 8, with 9 bases in between. Germline CDR1 reads SNHLY; CDR2 reads FYNNEI. The CDR3 loop is CASKPGDEQFF. The CDR3 bases are TGTGCCAGCAAGCCGGGCGATGAGCAGTTCTTC.

This chain uses TRBV3-1 (or the pseudogene TRBV3-2) with TRBJ1-6, with D possibly TRBD1 on 5 matching bases. Trimming took off 3 bases at V and 10 bases at J, with 13 bases between the two ends. This CDR3 region has 14 residues. CDR1 and CDR2 (germline): LGHDT, YNNKEL (reference sequence). CDR3 residues: CASSQTAGRSPLHF. The CDR3 nucleotides are TGTGCCAGCAGCCAGACGGCAGGGCGATCACCCCTCCACTTT.

This chain connects TRBV6-5 to TRBJ2-3, with 8 bases identical to TRBD1. Germline V gene sequence: CDR1 MNHEY, CDR2 SVGAGI. This CDR3 is built from 14 residues. Trimming cost V 8 bases and J 1 base; bases outside gene matches: 5. The CDR3 here is CASAKQGGTDTQYF. The CDR3 region has the DNA TGTGCCAGCGCGAAACAGGGGGGCACAGATACGCAGTATTTT.

This CDR3 is CASSLRHYGYTF. DNA of the CDR3: TGTGCCAGCAGCTTGCGCCACTATGGCTACACCTTC. The chain links TRBV3-1 (or the pseudogene TRBV3-2) to TRBJ1-2; D remains unclear. This CDR3 is 12 amino acids long. Trimming removed 5 bases from V and 3 bases from J, with 7 bases in between. Germline V lookup: CDR1 LGHDT, CDR2 YNNKEL (reference sequence).

The chain has TRBV6-1 and TRBJ2-5, with no clear D. Trimming took 0 bases from V and 6 from J, leaving 5 bases between them. There are 12 residues in the CDR3. CDR1 and CDR2 (germline): MNHNS, SASEGT. The CDR3 sequence is CASSEASKTQYF. CDR3 DNA sequence: TGTGCCAGCAGTGAAGCCTCGAAGACCCAGTACTTC.

The chain combines TRBV11-2 with TRBJ2-7; 11 positions agree with TRBD2. Germline assignment: CDR1 SGHAT and CDR2 FQNNGV. Germline trimming cut 1 base from V and 4 bases from J; bases unmatched to any gene: 3. The CDR3 is 15 residues long. CDR3 residues: CASSLVASGRYEQYF. CDR3 coding DNA: TGTGCCAGCAGCTTAGTTGCTAGCGGGAGGTACGAGCAGTACTTC.